The rows below give T cell receptor beta chains drawn from one sample of a study of T cell repertoires in cytomegalovirus infection. MiXCR, applied by TCRdb to the reads, yields one record per CDR3 protein. The sample contains hundreds of thousands of distinct CDR3 sequences, 15% to 20% of which appear only once. The sequenced sample was PBMCs. Receptors originate from a human donor in good health (CMV status not recorded). Some clones in this sample may be carry-over from other donors' samples. CDR3s include the opening cysteine and the closing phenylalanine or tryptophan. Fields, in order: clone size, J gene, V gene, D gene, CDR3 protein, CDR3 DNA. D genes are given only for firm matches. A clone size is listed for some rows: how often the clone was seen (once, few, many), or a class if it is expanded.

clone size: many; J gene: TRBJ2-4; V gene: TRBV2; D gene: TRBD1; CDR3 protein: CASSGQGKNIQYF; CDR3 DNA: TGTGCCAGCAGTGGACAGGGCAAAAACATTCAGTACTTC
clone size: .; J gene: TRBJ2-5; V gene: TRBV6-1; D gene: TRBD1; CDR3 protein: CASSSTGGLAQETQYF; CDR3 DNA: TGTGCCAGCAGCTCGACAGGGGGCCTGGCACAAGAGACCCAGTACTTC
clone size: .; J gene: TRBJ1-1; V gene: TRBV20-1; D gene: .; CDR3 protein: CSALPGAEAFF; CDR3 DNA: TGCAGTGCCCTCCCGGGTGCTGAAGCTTTCTTT
clone size: .; J gene: TRBJ2-2; V gene: TRBV7-9; D gene: TRBD2; CDR3 protein: CASSLIPSGRIGGELFF; CDR3 DNA: TGTGCCAGCAGCTTAATCCCTAGCGGGAGAATCGGCGGGGAGCTGTTTTTT
clone size: many; J gene: TRBJ2-7; V gene: TRBV28; D gene: TRBD1; CDR3 protein: CASSSRALTGHEQYF; CDR3 DNA: TGTGCCAGCAGTTCGCGGGCCCTGACAGGGCACGAGCAGTACTTC
clone size: many; J gene: TRBJ1-1; V gene: TRBV28; D gene: .; CDR3 protein: CASSLGGAGGTEAFF; CDR3 DNA: TGTGCCAGCAGTTTAGGGGGGGCGGGGGGTACTGAAGCTTTCTTT
clone size: few; J gene: TRBJ1-2; V gene: TRBV27; D gene: .; CDR3 protein: CASSPATVFDGYTF; CDR3 DNA: TGTGCCAGCAGTCCCGCGACAGTGTTCGATGGCTACACCTTC
clone size: once; J gene: TRBJ2-3; V gene: TRBV15; D gene: .; CDR3 protein: CATGGDTQYF; CDR3 DNA: TGTGCCACCGGGGGCGATACGCAGTATTTT
clone size: many; J gene: TRBJ1-4; V gene: TRBV7-2; D gene: .; CDR3 protein: CASSYRALDEKLFF; CDR3 DNA: TGTGCCAGCAGCTACAGGGCTCTGGATGAAAAACTGTTTTTT
clone size: few; J gene: TRBJ1-4; V gene: TRBV7-9; D gene: .; CDR3 protein: CATTGSTNEKLFF; CDR3 DNA: TGTGCCACCACAGGCTCAACTAATGAAAAACTGTTTTTT
clone size: few; J gene: TRBJ1-2; V gene: TRBV28; D gene: .; CDR3 protein: CASSPHRMERNYGYTF; CDR3 DNA: TGTGCCAGCAGTCCCCACAGGATGGAGAGGAACTATGGCTACACCTTC
clone size: .; J gene: TRBJ1-5; V gene: TRBV19; D gene: .; CDR3 protein: CASSIRDLSNQPQHF; CDR3 DNA: TGTGCCAGTAGTATACGGGACCTTAGCAATCAGCCCCAGCATTTT
clone size: .; J gene: TRBJ1-3; V gene: TRBV30; D gene: .; CDR3 protein: CAWSVIWVDRSYSGNTIYF; CDR3 DNA: TGTGCCTGGAGTGTAATCTGGGTGGACCGTTCCTACTCTGGAAACACCATATATTTT
clone size: many; J gene: TRBJ1-4; V gene: TRBV20-1; D gene: .; CDR3 protein: CSSSGTPMGKLFF; CDR3 DNA: TGCAGTTCTTCAGGGACACCCATGGGAAAACTGTTTTTT
clone size: many; J gene: TRBJ2-1; V gene: TRBV19; D gene: TRBD1; CDR3 protein: CASSLRDRNEQFF; CDR3 DNA: TGTGCCAGTAGTTTACGGGACAGGAATGAGCAGTTCTTC
clone size: .; J gene: TRBJ2-7; V gene: TRBV27; D gene: TRBD1; CDR3 protein: CASRPGQLYERYF; CDR3 DNA: TGTGCCAGCAGACCGGGACAGCTCTACGAGCGGTACTTC
clone size: .; J gene: TRBJ2-7; V gene: TRBV4-1; D gene: .; CDR3 protein: CASSQVNDGDYEQYF; CDR3 DNA: TGCGCCAGCAGCCAAGTTAACGACGGGGACTACGAGCAGTACTTC
clone size: few; J gene: TRBJ2-1; V gene: TRBV20-1; D gene: TRBD1; CDR3 protein: CSARKVDRGRSNEQFF; CDR3 DNA: TGCAGTGCTAGAAAAGTCGACAGGGGGCGAAGCAATGAGCAGTTCTTC
clone size: .; J gene: TRBJ2-7; V gene: TRBV15; D gene: TRBD2; CDR3 protein: CATSEGSGSSYEQYF; CDR3 DNA: TGTGCCACCAGCGAGGGTAGCGGGAGCTCCTACGAGCAGTACTTC
clone size: .; J gene: TRBJ1-3; V gene: TRBV5-4; D gene: .; CDR3 protein: CASSLWQGGGNTIYF; CDR3 DNA: TGTGCCAGCAGCTTGTGGCAGGGCGGTGGAAACACCATATATTTT
clone size: few; J gene: TRBJ2-5; V gene: TRBV11-2; D gene: TRBD2; CDR3 protein: CASSLDPSGRWETQYF; CDR3 DNA: TGTGCCAGCAGCTTAGATCCTAGCGGGAGATGGGAGACCCAGTACTTC
clone size: .; J gene: TRBJ2-1; V gene: TRBV6-5; D gene: .; CDR3 protein: CASTFGGFNNVRFF; CDR3 DNA: TGTGCCAGCACTTTCGGGGGCTTCAACAATGTGCGGTTCTTC
clone size: .; J gene: TRBJ1-4; V gene: TRBV19; D gene: TRBD1; CDR3 protein: CASSIPGQGTGNEKLFF; CDR3 DNA: TGTGCCAGTAGTATACCGGGACAGGGGACGGGAAATGAAAAACTGTTTTTT
clone size: .; J gene: TRBJ1-1; V gene: TRBV5-4; D gene: .; CDR3 protein: CAGRIRGASSEAFF; CDR3 DNA: TGTGCCGGCAGGATAAGGGGGGCCAGCTCTGAAGCTTTCTTT
clone size: few; J gene: TRBJ2-5; V gene: TRBV7-2; D gene: TRBD1; CDR3 protein: CASSSQGAETQYF; CDR3 DNA: TGTGCCAGCAGCTCCCAGGGGGCAGAGACCCAGTACTTC
clone size: many; J gene: TRBJ1-6; V gene: TRBV12-3/TRBV12-4; D gene: .; CDR3 protein: CASTRRGVGNSPLHF; CDR3 DNA: TGTGCCAGCACCCGAAGGGGGGTCGGTAATTCACCCCTCCACTTT
clone size: many; J gene: TRBJ2-3; V gene: TRBV7-6; D gene: TRBD2; CDR3 protein: CASSPDGRGGTDTQYF; CDR3 DNA: TGTGCCAGCAGCCCCGACGGGCGGGGGGGCACAGATACGCAGTATTTT
clone size: .; J gene: TRBJ1-5; V gene: TRBV27; D gene: .; CDR3 protein: CASSSQDSNQPQHF; CDR3 DNA: TGTGCCAGCAGTTCACAGGATTCCAATCAGCCCCAGCATTTT
clone size: .; J gene: TRBJ2-7; V gene: TRBV28; D gene: .; CDR3 protein: CASSPSAGAHTYEQYF; CDR3 DNA: TGTGCCAGCAGTCCCTCGGCGGGGGCTCACACCTACGAGCAGTACTTC
clone size: few; J gene: TRBJ2-7; V gene: TRBV20-1; D gene: TRBD1; CDR3 protein: CSASRDRGYEQYF; CDR3 DNA: TGCAGTGCTAGTCGGGACAGGGGCTACGAGCAGTACTTC
clone size: many; J gene: TRBJ1-4; V gene: TRBV7-2; D gene: .; CDR3 protein: CASSLLSEKLFF; CDR3 DNA: TGTGCCAGCAGCTTACTTTCTGAAAAACTGTTTTTT
clone size: many; J gene: TRBJ2-7; V gene: TRBV4-3; D gene: .; CDR3 protein: CASSQQTGSEQYF; CDR3 DNA: TGCGCCAGCAGCCAACAAACAGGGAGCGAGCAGTACTTC
clone size: many; J gene: TRBJ1-5; V gene: TRBV7-8; D gene: TRBD1; CDR3 protein: CASSLQWDRSNQPQHF; CDR3 DNA: TGTGCCAGCAGCTTACAGTGGGACAGAAGCAATCAGCCCCAGCATTTT
clone size: many; J gene: TRBJ1-1; V gene: TRBV6-1; D gene: TRBD1; CDR3 protein: CASSDWTGLNTEAFF; CDR3 DNA: TGTGCCAGCAGTGATTGGACAGGGCTAAACACTGAAGCTTTCTTT
clone size: .; J gene: TRBJ2-3; V gene: TRBV7-9; D gene: .; CDR3 protein: CASSFRGTTDTQYF; CDR3 DNA: TGTGCCAGCAGCTTCCGAGGAACCACAGATACGCAGTATTTT